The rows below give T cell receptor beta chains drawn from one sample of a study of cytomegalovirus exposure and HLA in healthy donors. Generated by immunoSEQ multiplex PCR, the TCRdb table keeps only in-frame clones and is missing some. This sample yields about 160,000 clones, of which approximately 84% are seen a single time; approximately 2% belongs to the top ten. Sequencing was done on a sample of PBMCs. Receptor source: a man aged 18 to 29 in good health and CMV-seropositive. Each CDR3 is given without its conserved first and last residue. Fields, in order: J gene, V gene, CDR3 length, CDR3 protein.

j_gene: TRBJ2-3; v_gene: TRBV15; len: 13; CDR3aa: ATSRDPGGSDTQY
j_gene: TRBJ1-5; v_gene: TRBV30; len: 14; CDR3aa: AWSGGDRVGNQPQH
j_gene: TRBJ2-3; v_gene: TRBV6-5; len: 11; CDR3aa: ASGLPGGDTQY
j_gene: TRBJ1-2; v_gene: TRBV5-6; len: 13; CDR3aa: ASSSNRDGGYGYT
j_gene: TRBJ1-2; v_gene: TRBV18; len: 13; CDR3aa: ASSPFWDSRGGYT
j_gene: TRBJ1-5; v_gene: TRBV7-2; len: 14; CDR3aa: ASSLVTGLPNQPQH
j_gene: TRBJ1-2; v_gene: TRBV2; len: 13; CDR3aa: ASSPGQGALTGYT
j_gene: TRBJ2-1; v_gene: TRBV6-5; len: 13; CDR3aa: ASSYSTGFYNEQF
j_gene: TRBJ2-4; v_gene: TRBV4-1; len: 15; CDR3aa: ASSQQPGLGAKNIQY
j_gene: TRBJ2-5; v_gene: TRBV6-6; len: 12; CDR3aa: ASSYPDRVETQY
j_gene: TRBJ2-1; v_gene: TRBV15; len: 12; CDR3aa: ATSRAGGSGEQF
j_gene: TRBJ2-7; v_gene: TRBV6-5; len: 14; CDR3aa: ASSSGTAGSLYEQY
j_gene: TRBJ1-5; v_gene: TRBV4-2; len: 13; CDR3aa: ASSQDRGMGQPQH
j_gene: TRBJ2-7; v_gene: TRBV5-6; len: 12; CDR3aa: ASSPKGAPHEQY
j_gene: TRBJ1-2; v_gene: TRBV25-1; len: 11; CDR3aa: ATSGQGNGGYT
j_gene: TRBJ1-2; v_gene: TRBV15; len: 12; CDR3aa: ATSTTDRDYGYT
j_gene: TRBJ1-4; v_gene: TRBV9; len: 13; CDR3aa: ASSSGGATNEKLF
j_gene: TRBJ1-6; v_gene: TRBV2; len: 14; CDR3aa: ASSAGTGGMGSPLH
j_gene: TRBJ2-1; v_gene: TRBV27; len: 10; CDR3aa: ASRQPGNEQF
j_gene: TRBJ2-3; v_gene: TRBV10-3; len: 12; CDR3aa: ATQAGGGADTQY
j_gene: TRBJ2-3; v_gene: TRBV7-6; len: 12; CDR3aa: ASSGLVSPDTQY
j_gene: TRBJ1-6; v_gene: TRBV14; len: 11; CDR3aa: ASSQVRGSPLH
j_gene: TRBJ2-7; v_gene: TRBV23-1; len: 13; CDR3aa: ASYLPGQGSYEQY
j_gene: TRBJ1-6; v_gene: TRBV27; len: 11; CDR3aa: ASSSLPGSPLH
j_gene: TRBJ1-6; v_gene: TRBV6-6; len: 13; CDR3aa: ASSIKQGFNSPLH
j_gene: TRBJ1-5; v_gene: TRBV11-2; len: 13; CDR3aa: ASSLDWGDHQPQH
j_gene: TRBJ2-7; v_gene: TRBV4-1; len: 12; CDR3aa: ASSQGHPTTEQY
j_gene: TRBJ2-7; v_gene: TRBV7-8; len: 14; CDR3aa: ASSFGTSGGPYEQY
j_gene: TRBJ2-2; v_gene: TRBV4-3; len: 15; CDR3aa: ASSQDSGGADTGELF
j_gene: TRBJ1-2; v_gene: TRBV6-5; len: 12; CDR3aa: ASSPTGGATGYT
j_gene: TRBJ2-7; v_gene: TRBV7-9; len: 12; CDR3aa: ASSLAGTNWAQY
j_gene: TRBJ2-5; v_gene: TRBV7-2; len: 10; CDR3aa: ASKGYTETQY
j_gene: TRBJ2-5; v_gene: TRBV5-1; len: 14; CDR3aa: ASSLSPSGAQETQY
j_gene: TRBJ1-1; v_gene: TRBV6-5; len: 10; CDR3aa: ASSTGRAEAF
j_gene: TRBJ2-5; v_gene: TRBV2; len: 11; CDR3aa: ASIKRGEETQY
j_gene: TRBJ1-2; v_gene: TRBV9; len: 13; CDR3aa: ASSVAPTGDSGYT
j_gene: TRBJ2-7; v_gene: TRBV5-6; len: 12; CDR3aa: ASSSGQGTNEQY
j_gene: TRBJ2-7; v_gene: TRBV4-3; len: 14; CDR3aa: ASSQDRSGGLGEQY
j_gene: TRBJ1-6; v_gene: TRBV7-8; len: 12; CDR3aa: ASSLGQLDSPLH
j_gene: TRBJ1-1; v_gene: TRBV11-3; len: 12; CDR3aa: ASSLGSGSTEAF
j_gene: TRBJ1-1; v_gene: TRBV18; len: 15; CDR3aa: ASSPPNSGQLNTEAF
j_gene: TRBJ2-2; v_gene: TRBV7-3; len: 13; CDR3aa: ASSPGTGSTGELF
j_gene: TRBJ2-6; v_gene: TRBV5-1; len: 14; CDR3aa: ASSTGHSSGANVLT